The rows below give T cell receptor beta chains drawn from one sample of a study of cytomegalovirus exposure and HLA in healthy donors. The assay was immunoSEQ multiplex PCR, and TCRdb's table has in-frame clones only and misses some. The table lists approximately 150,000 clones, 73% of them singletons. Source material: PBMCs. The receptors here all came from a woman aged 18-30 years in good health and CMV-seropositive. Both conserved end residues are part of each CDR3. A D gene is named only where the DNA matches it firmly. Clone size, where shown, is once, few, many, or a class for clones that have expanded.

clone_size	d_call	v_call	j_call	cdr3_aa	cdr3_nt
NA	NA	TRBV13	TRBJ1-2	CASSLSSELGTF	TGTGCCAGCAGCTTAAGTTCAGAGCTAGGAACCTTC
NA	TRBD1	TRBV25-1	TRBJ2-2	CASRGQGAGTGELFF	TGTGCCAGCAGGGGCCAGGGGGCCGGCACCGGGGAGCTGTTTTTT
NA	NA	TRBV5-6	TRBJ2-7	CASSEGPSTDEQYF	TGTGCCAGCAGCGAGGGCCCGTCTACCGACGAGCAGTACTTC
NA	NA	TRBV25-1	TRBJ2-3	CASSGKVVTGTDTQYF	TGTGCCAGCAGTGGTAAGGTCGTAACAGGCACAGATACGCAGTATTTT
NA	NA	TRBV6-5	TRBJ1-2	CASSPGPNYGYTF	TGTGCCAGCAGTCCAGGGCCCAACTATGGCTACACCTTC
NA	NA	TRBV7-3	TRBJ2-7	CASSLNGRNYEQYF	TGTGCCAGCAGCCTGAATGGCAGAAACTACGAGCAGTACTTC
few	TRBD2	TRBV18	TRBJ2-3	CASGLAGGPGVGTQYF	TGTGCCAGCGGACTAGCGGGGGGGCCTGGGGTAGGAACGCAGTATTTT
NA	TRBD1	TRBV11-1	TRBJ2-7	CASSPGQGGMYSGQYF	TGTGCCAGCAGCCCTGGACAGGGGGGAATGTATTCGGGGCAGTACTTC
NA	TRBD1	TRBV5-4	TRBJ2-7	CASSIRGSPYEQYF	TGTGCCAGCAGCATCAGGGGGTCCCCCTACGAGCAGTACTTC
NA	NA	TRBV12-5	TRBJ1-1	CASGLTLAPFRGDITEAFF	TGTGCTAGTGGTTTGACCCTCGCGCCGTTTCGGGGAGATATCACTGAAGCTTTCTTT
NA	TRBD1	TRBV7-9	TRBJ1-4	CASSSGDRVGEKLFF	TGTGCCAGCAGCTCCGGAGACAGGGTGGGTGAAAAACTGTTTTTT
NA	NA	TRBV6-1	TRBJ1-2	CAAGPPYGYTF	TGTGCCGCGGGACCTCCCTATGGCTACACCTTC
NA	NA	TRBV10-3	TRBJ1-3	CATRPDSGGNTIYF	TGTGCCACCAGACCCGACAGTGGGGGAAACACCATATATTTT
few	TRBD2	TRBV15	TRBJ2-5	CATSTGLAGTQETQYF	TGTGCCACCAGCACAGGACTAGCGGGGACCCAAGAGACCCAGTACTTC
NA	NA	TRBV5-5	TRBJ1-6	CASSLGRDKNNSPLHF	TGTGCCAGCAGCTTGGGCCGGGACAAGAATAATTCACCCCTCCACTTT
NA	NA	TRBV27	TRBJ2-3	CASSSLVSGLRTDTQYF	TGTGCCAGCAGTTCTCTCGTGTCTGGCCTTCGCACAGATACGCAGTATTTT
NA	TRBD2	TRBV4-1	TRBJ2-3	CASSQGILAGATSTDTQYF	TGCGCCAGCAGCCAAGGTATCCTAGCGGGGGCTACCAGCACAGATACGCAGTATTTT